This T cell receptor (beta chain) was sequenced for a study of control samples from healthy donors and cancer patients. Sequencing was performed with immunoSEQ multiplex PCR; in TCRdb, only in-frame clones are kept and a portion is missing. The sample records around 74,000 clones, 85% to 95% being singletons. V dropped 5 bases and J dropped 3; count of bases not matched to a gene: 7. The CDR3 extends over 16 amino acids. Germline CDR1 reads SGHVS; CDR2 reads FNYEAQ. This TCR was sampled from a woman aged 55-69 years in good health. The rearrangement joins TRBV7-6 to TRBJ2-3; TRBD2 agrees at 11 bases. Sequencing was done on a sample of blood. The CDR3 coding sequence is TGTGCCAGCAGCCCTTTAGCGGGAGGGGGGACAGATACGCAGTATTTT. Its protein is CASSPLAGGGTDTQYF.